The 17 T cell receptor beta chains below were found in one sample sequenced in a study of T cells after posttransplantation cyclophosphamide (dated by TCRdb to the mid-2010s). Receptor libraries were prepared by the immunoSEQ multiplex PCR assay. Drawn from immuneACCESS, this table holds only the in-frame rearrangements with V and J called that TCRdb kept. Clones are partly lost; checked studies trace under half to an unresolved V gene and leave the rest unexplained. The sample includes over 20,000 clones, with approximately 98% observed a single time. In total, the top ten clones hold roughly 0.12% of the sample. Sequencing input: naive CD8+ T cells sorted from PBMCs. All receptors come from a man in his forties in good health, CMV-negative, and a related stem cell transplant donor.

This clone has only one observation. The J gene is TRBJ1-1, the V gene TRBV7-3; D is ambiguous. The CDR3 spans 12 residues. Trimming stripped 6 bases from V and 3 bases from J, with 8 bases between. The V gene's germline CDR1 is SGHTA and CDR2 FQGTGA. CDR3 coding DNA: TGTGCCAGCAGGGATGGGCACACTGAAGCTTTCTTT. Encoded protein: CASRDGHTEAFF. Full variable domain (outside the CDR3, taken from reference TRBV7-3 and TRBJ1-1): GAGVSQTPSNKVTEKGKYVELRCDPISGHTALYWYRQSLGQGPEFLIYFQGTGAADDSGLPNDRFFAVRPEGSVSTLKIQRTERGDSAVYLCASRDGHTEAFFGQGTRLTVV.

The rearrangement uses TRBV30 and TRBJ1-2, with D perhaps TRBD1 (6 bases). CDR1 is GTSNPN, CDR2 SVGIG, per germline (reference sequence). The CDR3 is 14 amino acids. Deletions cut 3 bases from V and 5 bases from J, with 16 bases between. CDR3 nucleotides: TGTGCCTGGAGCCGAGGGGGTTGGGATTATGGCTACACCTTC. Translation gives CAWSRGGWDYGYTF.

The chain employs TRBV30 and TRBJ2-7, with TRBD2 matching over 8 bases. CDR3 size: 13 residues. Losses at the gene ends were 2 bases for V and 2 bases for J; bases not matched to a gene: 2. The V gene's germline CDR1 is GTSNPN and CDR2 SVGIG (reference sequence). The CDR3, as DNA: TGTGCCTGGAGTTGGCGGGAGGCCTACGAGCAGTACTTC. Translated: CAWSWREAYEQYF. Supplemented by reference TRBV30 and TRBJ2-7, the full variable domain reads SQTIHQWPATLVQPVGSPLSLECTVEGTSNPNLYWYRQAAGRGLQLLFYSVGIGQISSEVPQNLSASRPQDRQFILSSKKLLLSDSGFYLCAWSWREAYEQYFGPGTRLTVT.

The V gene is TRBV19, the J gene TRBJ1-1, with a possible D match to TRBD1 (6 bases). The CDR3 loop spans 12 amino acids. In germline, CDR1 is LNHDA, CDR2 SQIVND (reference sequence). V was trimmed by 2 bases and J by 5 bases, leaving 6 bases between them. CDR3 residues: CASSIQGTEAFF. In nucleotides, the CDR3 is TGTGCCAGTAGTATACAGGGGACTGAAGCTTTCTTT. The full variable domain, completed using reference TRBV19 and TRBJ1-1, is DGGITQSPKYLFRKEGQNVTLSCEQNLNHDAMYWYRQDPGQGLRLIYYSQIVNDFQKGDIAEGYSVSREKKESFPLTVTSAQKNPTAFYLCASSIQGTEAFFGQGTRLTVV.

This sequence joins TRBV29-1 and TRBJ2-7; 11 nucleotides agree with TRBD2. With 7 bases clipped from V and 6 bases from J, the junction kept 8 bases outside the gene matches. Germline V lookup: CDR1 SQVTM, CDR2 ANQGSEA. CDR3 length: 13 residues. For the CDR3, the DNA is TGCAGCGGCTTACTAGCGGGAGCTGCCGAGCAGTACTTC. Its translation: CSGLLAGAAEQYF.

The rearrangement uses TRBV28 and TRBJ2-7, with 8 bases lining up with TRBD1. V shed 6 bases, J shed 0 bases, and the junction held 7 bases outside the gene matches. Germline loops: CDR1 MDHEN, CDR2 SYDVKM. CDR3 length equals 15 residues. The CDR3 loop reads CASRQDREISYEQYF. DNA for the CDR3: TGTGCCAGCAGGCAGGACAGGGAGATCTCCTACGAGCAGTACTTC.

This chain connects TRBV7-9 to TRBJ2-1; 10 bases map to TRBD2. This CDR3 has 13 residues. Germline V gives CDR1 SEHNR, CDR2 FQNEAQ (reference sequence). V lost 4 bases to trimming and J lost 8 bases; unmatched junction nucleotides: 2. CDR3 bases: TGTGCCAGCAGCTCCGGACTAGCGGATGAGCAGTTCTTC. Protein sequence: CASSSGLADEQFF.

This chain uses TRBV7-8 with TRBJ2-3; 7 bases map to TRBD2. The V gene end was trimmed by 6 bases and the J gene end by 2 bases; junction bases not matched to a gene: 8. CDR1 and CDR2 (germline): SGHVS, FQNEAQ. The CDR3 runs to 15 residues. This CDR3 is CASRLPGLHTDTQYF. The CDR3 DNA sequence: TGTGCCAGCAGACTCCCGGGACTACACACAGATACGCAGTATTTT.

CDR3 coding DNA: TGCGCCAGCAGCCAAGAGGGCGGGGACTCCTACGAGCAGTACTTC. This codes for CASSQEGGDSYEQYF. The gene calls are TRBV4-3 and TRBJ2-7; possibly TRBD2 for D (6 bases). Per the germline V gene, CDR1 is LGHNA and CDR2 is YSLEER. The CDR3 sequence is 15 residues long. The ends were cut back, 0 bases at V and 0 bases at J, with 9 bases in the middle.

The chain joins TRBV4-1 to TRBJ2-7; 16 nucleotides align to TRBD2. Trimming cost V 0 bases and J 2 bases; bases outside gene matches: 4. The germline V gene has CDR1 MGHRA and CDR2 YSYEKL. The CDR3 is 18 amino acids. CDR3 nucleotide sequence: TGCGCCAGCAGCCAAGAGGGACTAGCGGGAGGGTCTACCTACGAGCAGTACTTC. Its protein product is CASSQEGLAGGSTYEQYF.

This clone appeared once. This chain uses TRBV11-3 with TRBJ2-7, with D unresolved. Germline CDR1 SGHNT, CDR2 YENEEA. The length of the CDR3 is 13 residues. Between the trimmed V and J ends, which lost 0 bases and 6 bases, there was a span of 9 bases. The CDR3 DNA reads as TGTGCCAGCAGCTTAGACAGTCCTGGCGAGCAGTACTTC. Protein product: CASSLDSPGEQYF.

The gene calls are TRBV7-3 and TRBJ1-2; 7 positions match TRBD1. The CDR3 is made up of 13 amino acids. J lost 8 bases, V lost 5 bases, and 8 bases had no gene match. CDR1 is SGHTA and CDR2 is FQGTGA in the germline V gene. Written as DNA, the CDR3 is TGTGCCAGCAGCGGAGGGACAGCATTAGGCTACACCTTC. It is translated as CASSGGTALGYTF.

This rearrangement joins TRBV9 to TRBJ1-1; TRBD1 is a possible D gene (6 bases). Germline values: CDR1 SGDLS, CDR2 YYNGEE. The V end lost 3 bases, the J end lost 5 bases, and 14 bases lay between the germline ends. The CDR3 is made up of 14 amino acids. The DNA for the CDR3 is TGTGCCAGCAGCGCAACACAGGGTTATACTGAAGCTTTCTTT. It codes for CASSATQGYTEAFF.

The chain couples TRBV29-1 to TRBJ2-7; 7 nucleotides align to TRBD2. J was trimmed by 0 bases and V by 7 bases; bases with no gene match: 6. In germline, CDR1 is SQVTM, CDR2 ANQGSEA. The CDR3 runs to 13 residues. CDR3 protein: CSALGGSSYEQYF. CDR3 nucleotides: TGCAGCGCCCTGGGCGGGAGCTCCTACGAGCAGTACTTC.

The J gene is TRBJ2-5, the V gene TRBV5-6, with D tentatively TRBD2 (6 bases). V was shortened by 4 bases and J by 0 bases, with 13 bases between the two germline ends. This CDR3 has 15 residues. Germline CDR1 and CDR2: SGHDT and YYEEEE. Here the CDR3 DNA reads TGTGCCAGCAGCCAGGCGGGAACTTACCAAGAGACCCAGTACTTC. Amino acid sequence: CASSQAGTYQETQYF.

V gene TRBV27 combines with J gene TRBJ2-7; 7 nucleotides line up with TRBD1. From germline, CDR1 is MNHEY and CDR2 SMNVEV (reference sequence). V lost 5 bases to trimming and J lost 0 bases; unmatched junction nucleotides: 10. The CDR3 covers 16 residues. The CDR3 region has the DNA TGTGCCAGCAGTCCCCTTACAGGGGAGTTCTCCTACGAGCAGTACTTC. This gives the protein CASSPLTGEFSYEQYF.

V and J are TRBV10-3 and TRBJ2-7, with 7 bases lining up with TRBD2. The CDR3 totals 15 residues. Germline CDR1 ENHRY, CDR2 SYGVKD. V lost 2 bases, J lost 6 bases, and 10 bases stayed unmatched. The CDR3 DNA reads as TGTGCCATCAGTGAGGGGGCGGGGGTCCTCCTCGAGCAGTACTTC. Translated, it gives CAISEGAGVLLEQYF.